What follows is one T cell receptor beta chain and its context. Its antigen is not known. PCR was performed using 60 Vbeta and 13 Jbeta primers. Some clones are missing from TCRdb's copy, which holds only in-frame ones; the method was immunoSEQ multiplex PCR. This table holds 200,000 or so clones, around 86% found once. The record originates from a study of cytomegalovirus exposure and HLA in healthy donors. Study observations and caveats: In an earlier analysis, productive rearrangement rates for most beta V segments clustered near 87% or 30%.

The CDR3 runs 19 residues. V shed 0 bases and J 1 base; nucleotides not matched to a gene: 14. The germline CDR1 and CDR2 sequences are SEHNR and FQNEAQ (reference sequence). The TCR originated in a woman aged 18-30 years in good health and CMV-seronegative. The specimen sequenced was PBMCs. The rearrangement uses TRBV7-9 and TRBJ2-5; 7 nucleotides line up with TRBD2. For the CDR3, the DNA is TGTGCCAGCAGCTTAGCCCTGTGGCTAGCGGATAGAATCCAAGAGACCCAGTACTTC. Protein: CASSLALWLADRIQETQYF.